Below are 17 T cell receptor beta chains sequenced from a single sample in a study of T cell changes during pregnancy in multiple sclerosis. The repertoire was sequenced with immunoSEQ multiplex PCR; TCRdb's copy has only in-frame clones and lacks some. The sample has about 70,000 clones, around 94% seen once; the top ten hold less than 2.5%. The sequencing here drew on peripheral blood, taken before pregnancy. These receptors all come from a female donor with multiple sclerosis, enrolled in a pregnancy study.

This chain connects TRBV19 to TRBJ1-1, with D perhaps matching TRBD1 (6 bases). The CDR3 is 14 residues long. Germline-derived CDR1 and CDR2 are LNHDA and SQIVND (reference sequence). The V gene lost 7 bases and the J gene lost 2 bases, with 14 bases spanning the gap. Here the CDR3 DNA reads TGTGCCAGTACTTTTGACAGGCTCAACACTGAAGCTTTCTTT. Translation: CASTFDRLNTEAFF.

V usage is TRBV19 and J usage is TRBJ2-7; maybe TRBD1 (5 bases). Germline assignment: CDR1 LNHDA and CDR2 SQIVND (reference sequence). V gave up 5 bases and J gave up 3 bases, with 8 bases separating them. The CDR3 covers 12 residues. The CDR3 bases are TGTGCCAGTAGTGGACAACTCTACGAGCAGTACTTC. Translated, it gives CASSGQLYEQYF.

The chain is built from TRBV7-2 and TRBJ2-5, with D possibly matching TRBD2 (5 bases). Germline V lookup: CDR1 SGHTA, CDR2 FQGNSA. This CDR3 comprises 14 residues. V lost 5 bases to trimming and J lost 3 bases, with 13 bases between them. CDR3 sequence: CASSRDRGKETQYF. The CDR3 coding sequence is TGTGCCAGCAGCCGCGATCGGGGAAAAGAGACCCAGTACTTC. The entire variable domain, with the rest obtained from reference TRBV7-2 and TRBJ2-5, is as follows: GAGVSQSPSNKVTEKGKDVELRCDPISGHTALYWYRQSLGQGLEFLIYFQGNSAPDKSGLPSDRFSAERTGGSVSTLTIQRTQQEDSAVYLCASSRDRGKETQYFGPGTRLLVL.

The CDR3 DNA reads as TGTGCCAGCAGCGTAGGGACAGGGGCCAATCAGCCCCAGCATTTT. Residues: CASSVGTGANQPQHF. The chain employs TRBV9 and TRBJ1-5; 9 bases map to TRBD1. CDR1 SGDLS and CDR2 YYNGEE come from the germline V gene. Trimming removed 0 bases from V and 3 bases from J; junction bases left unmatched: 1. The CDR3 length is 15 residues.

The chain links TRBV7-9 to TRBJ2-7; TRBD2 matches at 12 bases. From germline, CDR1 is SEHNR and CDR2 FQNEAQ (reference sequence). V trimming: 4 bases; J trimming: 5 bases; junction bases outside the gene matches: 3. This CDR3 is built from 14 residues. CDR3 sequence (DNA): TGTGCCAGCAGCTCTAGCGGGAGGGCCCACGAGCAGTACTTC. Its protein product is CASSSSGRAHEQYF.

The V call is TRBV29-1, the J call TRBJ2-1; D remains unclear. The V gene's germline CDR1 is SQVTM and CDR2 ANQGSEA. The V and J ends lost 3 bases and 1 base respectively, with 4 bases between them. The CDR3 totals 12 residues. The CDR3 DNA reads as TGCAGCGTTGAGTTATCCTACAATGAGCAGTTCTTC. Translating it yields CSVELSYNEQFF.

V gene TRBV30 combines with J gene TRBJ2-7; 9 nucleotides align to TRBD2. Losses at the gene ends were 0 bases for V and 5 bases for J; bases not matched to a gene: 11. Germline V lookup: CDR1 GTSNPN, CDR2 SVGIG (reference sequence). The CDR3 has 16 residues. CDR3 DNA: TGTGCCTGGAGTGTCGAGGTGTTAGCGGGAGATCACGAGCAGTACTTC. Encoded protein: CAWSVEVLAGDHEQYF.

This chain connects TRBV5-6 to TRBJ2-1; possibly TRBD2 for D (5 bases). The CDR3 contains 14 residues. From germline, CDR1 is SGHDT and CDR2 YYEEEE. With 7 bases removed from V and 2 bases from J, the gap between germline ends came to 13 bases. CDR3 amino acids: CASGSREPYNEQFF. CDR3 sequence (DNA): TGTGCCAGCGGATCCCGGGAACCCTACAATGAGCAGTTCTTC.

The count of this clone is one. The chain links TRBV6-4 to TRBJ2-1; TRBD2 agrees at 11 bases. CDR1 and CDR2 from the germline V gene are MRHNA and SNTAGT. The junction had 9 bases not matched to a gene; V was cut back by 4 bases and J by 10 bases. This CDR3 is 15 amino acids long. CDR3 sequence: CASSAGTSGSNEQFF. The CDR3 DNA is TGTGCCAGCAGTGCCGGGACTAGCGGCTCGAACGAGCAGTTCTTC.

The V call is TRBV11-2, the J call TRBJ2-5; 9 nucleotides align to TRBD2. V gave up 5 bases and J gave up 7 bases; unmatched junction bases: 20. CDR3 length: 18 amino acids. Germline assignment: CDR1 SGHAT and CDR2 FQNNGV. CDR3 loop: CASSTRGLAGGPGGTQYF. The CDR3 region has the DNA TGTGCCAGCAGCACAAGGGGGCTGGCGGGAGGGCCGGGGGGGACCCAGTACTTC.

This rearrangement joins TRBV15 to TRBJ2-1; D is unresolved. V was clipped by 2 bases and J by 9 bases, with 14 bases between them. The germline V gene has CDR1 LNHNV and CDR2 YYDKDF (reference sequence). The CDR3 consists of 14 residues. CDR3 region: CATSRSRISGEQFF. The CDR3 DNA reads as TGTGCCACCAGCAGATCTCGAATATCCGGTGAGCAGTTCTTC.

The CDR3 loop reads CASSHTSRGYTF. CDR3 nucleotide sequence: TGTGCCAGCAGCCATACCTCGCGAGGCTACACCTTC. The gene calls are TRBV11-2 and TRBJ1-2; D gene uncertain. Germline V gives CDR1 SGHAT, CDR2 FQNNGV. V was cut by 5 bases and J by 8 bases, with 12 bases left in between. CDR3 length: 12 residues.

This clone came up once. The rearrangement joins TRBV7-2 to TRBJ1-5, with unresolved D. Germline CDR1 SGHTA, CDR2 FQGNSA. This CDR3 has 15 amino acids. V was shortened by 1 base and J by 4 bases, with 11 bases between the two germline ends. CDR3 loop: CASSLGSGWNQPQHF. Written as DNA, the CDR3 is TGTGCCAGCAGCTTAGGGTCAGGCTGGAATCAGCCCCAGCATTTT.

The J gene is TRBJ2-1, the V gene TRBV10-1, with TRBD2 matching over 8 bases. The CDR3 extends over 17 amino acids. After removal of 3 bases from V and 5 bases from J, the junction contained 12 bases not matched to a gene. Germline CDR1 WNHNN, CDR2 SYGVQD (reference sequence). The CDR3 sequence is CASSEEGTSEFHNEQFF. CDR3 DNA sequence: TGCGCCAGCAGTGAAGAGGGGACTAGTGAATTCCACAATGAGCAGTTCTTC.

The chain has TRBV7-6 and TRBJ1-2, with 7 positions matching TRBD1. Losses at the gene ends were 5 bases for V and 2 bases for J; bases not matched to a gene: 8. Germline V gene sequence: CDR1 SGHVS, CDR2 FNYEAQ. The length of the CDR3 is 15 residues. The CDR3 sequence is CASSPSRDSNYGYTF. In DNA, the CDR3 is TGTGCCAGCAGCCCTAGCCGGGACAGCAACTATGGCTACACCTTC. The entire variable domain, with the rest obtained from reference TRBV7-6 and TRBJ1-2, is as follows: GAGVSQSPRYKVTKRGQDVALRCDPISGHVSLYWYRQALGQGPEFLTYFNYEAQQDKSGLPNDRFSAERPEGSISTLTIQRTEQRDSAMYRCASSPSRDSNYGYTFGSGTRLTVV.

The CDR3 region is CASSVTERSNEQFF. Written as DNA, the CDR3 is TGTGCCAGCAGCGTGACGGAGAGGTCCAATGAGCAGTTCTTC. This sequence joins TRBV9 and TRBJ2-1, with no clear D. V was clipped by 2 bases and J by 6 bases, with 12 bases between them. CDR3 length equals 14 residues. Germline loops: CDR1 SGDLS, CDR2 YYNGEE.

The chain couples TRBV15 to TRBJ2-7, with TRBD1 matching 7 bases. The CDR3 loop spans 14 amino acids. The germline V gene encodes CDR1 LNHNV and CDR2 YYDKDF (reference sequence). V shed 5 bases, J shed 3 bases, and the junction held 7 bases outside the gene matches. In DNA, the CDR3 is TGTGCCACCAGCCGACAGGGACGGGGCTACGAGCAGTACTTC. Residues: CATSRQGRGYEQYF.